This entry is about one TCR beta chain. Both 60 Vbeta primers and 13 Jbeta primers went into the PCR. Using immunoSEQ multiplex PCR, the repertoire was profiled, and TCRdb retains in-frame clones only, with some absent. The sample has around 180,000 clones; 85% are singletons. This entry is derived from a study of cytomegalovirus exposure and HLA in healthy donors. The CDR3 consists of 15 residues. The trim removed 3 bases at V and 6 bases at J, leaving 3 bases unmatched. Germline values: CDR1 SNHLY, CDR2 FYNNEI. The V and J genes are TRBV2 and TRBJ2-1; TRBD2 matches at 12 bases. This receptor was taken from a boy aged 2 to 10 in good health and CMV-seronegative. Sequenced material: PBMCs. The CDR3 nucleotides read TGTGCCAGCAGTGATCTAGCGGGAGGGTCCAATGAGCAGTTCTTC. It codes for CASSDLAGGSNEQFF. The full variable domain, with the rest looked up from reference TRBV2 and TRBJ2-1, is EPEVTQTPSHQVTQMGQEVILRCVPISNHLYFYWYRQILGQKVEFLVSFYNNEISEKSEIFDDQFSVERPDGSNFTLKIRSTKLEDSAMYFCASSDLAGGSNEQFFGPGTRLTVL.